Below, 21 T cell receptor beta chains from the same sample are listed, as sequenced in a study of CD8 T cells in ankylosing spondylitis. Findings and limits, study-wide: There was a TCR beta motif, made of 7 or 8 highly homologous variants, that appeared characteristic of ankylosing spondylitis blood.

No antigen has been identified for these receptors. TCRdb analysed the 5' RACE reads with MiXCR anew, one entry per CDR3 protein. Here the sample spans about 700,000 distinct CDR3 sequences, 19% being singletons. The sequencing input was blood, either unsorted or a sorted T cell fraction (not recorded which). These receptors were collected from a male donor with ankylosing spondylitis.

This clonotype was counted ten times or more. V usage is TRBV5-1 and J usage is TRBJ2-7; 7 nucleotides agree with TRBD2. CDR1 is SGHRS and CDR2 is YFSETQ in the germline V gene. CDR3 length: 14 residues. Losses at the gene ends were 3 bases for V and 3 bases for J; bases not matched to a gene: 6. The CDR3 DNA reads as TGCGCCAGCAGCTGGGGGGGAGGAAGCTACGAGCAGTACTTC. Its translation is CASSWGGGSYEQYF.

The CDR3 bases are TGCAGTGCTCCTGGTGGCATAGCGGCTAGCACAGATACGCAGTATTTT. Encoded protein: CSAPGGIAASTDTQYF. The chain combines TRBV20-1 with TRBJ2-3, with D tentatively TRBD2 (6 bases). The V gene's germline CDR1 is DFQATT and CDR2 SNEGSKA (reference sequence). Trimming left V 5 bases short and J 0 bases short, with 18 bases between. CDR3 size: 16 residues.

This clonotype occurred a few times. The V gene is TRBV20-1, the J gene TRBJ2-7; TRBD1 or TRBD2 may be the D gene (6 bases each). The CDR3 extends over 13 amino acids. V was shortened by 0 bases and J by 2 bases, with 8 bases between the two germline ends. Germline CDR1 reads DFQATT; CDR2 reads SNEGSKA (reference sequence). The CDR3 coding sequence is TGCAGTGCTAGAGAGGGGGGCACCTACGAGCAGTACTTC. Translation: CSAREGGTYEQYF.

The chain has TRBV7-9 and TRBJ2-1; 7 bases match TRBD2. The CDR3 has 15 amino acids. V lost 5 bases and J lost 9; bases outside the gene matches: 13. Germline-derived CDR1 and CDR2 are SEHNR and FQNEAQ (reference sequence). In DNA form, the CDR3 reads TGTGCCAGCAGCCGGAGCGGGACCGAGTTTGGTGAGCAGTTCTTC. It codes for CASSRSGTEFGEQFF. The whole variable domain, filled in from reference TRBV7-9 and TRBJ2-1, reads DTGVSQNPRHKITKRGQNVTFRCDPISEHNRLYWYRQTLGQGPEFLTYFQNEAQLEKSRLLSDRFSAERPKGSFSTLEIQRTEQGDSAMYLCASSRSGTEFGEQFFGPGTRLTVL.

This clonotype was observed at least ten times. The CDR3 spells CASSLLGSTDTQYF. CDR3 DNA: TGTGCCAGCAGCTTACTTGGGTCCACAGATACGCAGTATTTT. The rearrangement uses TRBV7-2 and TRBJ2-3; D unresolved. The V gene's germline CDR1 is SGHTA and CDR2 FQGNSA. V was clipped by 2 bases and J by 2 bases, with 8 bases between them. The CDR3 extends over 14 amino acids.

This clonotype was seen a handful of times. The V call is TRBV12-3 or TRBV12-4, the J call TRBJ2-7; 8 nucleotides align to TRBD2. The CDR3 length is 15 residues. Trimming cost V 5 bases and J 6 bases; bases outside gene matches: 12. As DNA, the CDR3 is TGTGCCAGCAGTCTACCGGGAGGGAGGGTTGTCGAGCAGTACTTC. This codes for CASSLPGGRVVEQYF.

DNA of the CDR3: TGCGCCAGCAGCCAAGAGAGAGGAAGTTATGAGCAGTTCTTC. This gives the protein CASSQERGSYEQFF. This sequence joins TRBV4-1 and TRBJ2-1; D remains unclear. Germline V gives CDR1 MGHRA, CDR2 YSYEKL. This CDR3 has 14 amino acids. The germline V and J ends were trimmed by 0 bases and 8 bases, with 11 bases remaining between them.

The chain employs TRBV4-1 and TRBJ1-2; D not resolved. Between the trimmed V and J ends, which lost 2 bases and 1 base, there was a span of 8 bases. Germline assignment: CDR1 MGHRA and CDR2 YSYEKL. The CDR3 is 14 amino acids. The CDR3 region is CASSQWEGNYGYTF. The CDR3, as DNA: TGCGCCAGCAGCCAATGGGAGGGTAACTATGGCTACACCTTC.

In its sample, this clonotype was seen a few times. The chain carries TRBV4-2 and TRBJ2-5; 8 nucleotides align to TRBD2. The V gene's germline CDR1 is LGHNA and CDR2 YNFKEQ. J was trimmed by 5 bases and V by 3 bases; bases with no gene match: 17. The CDR3 spans 18 residues. CDR3 amino acids: CASSHSGGGAGAGETQYF. CDR3 DNA sequence: TGTGCCAGCAGCCACTCGGGGGGCGGAGCGGGAGCGGGGGAGACCCAGTACTTC.

This clonotype was counted ten times or more. The rearrangement joins TRBV10-3 to TRBJ1-3, with unresolved D. Germline CDR1 reads ENHRY; CDR2 reads SYGVKD. The V end lost 1 base, the J end lost 0 bases, and 10 bases lay between the germline ends. This CDR3 comprises 16 residues. In DNA, the CDR3 is TGTGCCATCAGTGAGTGGCAGGCAAGCTCTGGAAACACCATATATTTT. Its translation: CAISEWQASSGNTIYF.

The gene calls are TRBV5-1 and TRBJ1-2, with 7 bases identical to TRBD1. In germline, CDR1 is SGHRS, CDR2 YFSETQ. J lost 8 bases, V lost 0 bases, and 4 bases had no gene match. This CDR3 contains 13 residues. The CDR3 nucleotides read TGCGCCAGCAGCTTGGAACAGGGGAGAGGCTACACCTTC. It translates to CASSLEQGRGYTF. The whole variable domain, remainder taken from reference TRBV5-1 and TRBJ1-2, is KAGVTQTPRYLIKTRGQQVTLSCSPISGHRSVSWYQQTPGQGLQFLFEYFSETQRNKGNFPGRFSGRQFSNSRSEMNVSTLELGDSALYLCASSLEQGRGYTFGSGTRLTVV.

The chain joins TRBV7-9 to TRBJ1-1, with D maybe TRBD1 (6 bases). Germline CDR1 reads SEHNR; CDR2 reads FQNEAQ (reference sequence). V shed 0 bases and J shed 2 bases, with 10 bases lying between them. This CDR3 spans 15 amino acids. CDR3 amino acids: CASSLAGGPNTEAFF. DNA of the CDR3: TGTGCCAGCAGCTTAGCCGGGGGGCCAAACACTGAAGCTTTCTTT.

This clonotype was seen more than once but under ten times. This chain connects TRBV4-3 to TRBJ2-1, with a tentative D call TRBD2 (6 bases). Trimming removed 0 bases from V and 4 bases from J, with 13 bases in between. The germline V gene has CDR1 LGHNA and CDR2 YSLEER. The CDR3 length is 16 residues. The CDR3 nucleotides read TGCGCCAGCAGCCAAGATTATAGCGGAGCTTACAATGAGCAGTTCTTC. Translating gives CASSQDYSGAYNEQFF.

In nucleotides, the CDR3 is TGTGCCAGCAGTACAGGGTTCTTTGGCTACACCTTC. Protein sequence: CASSTGFFGYTF. This chain joins TRBV2 and TRBJ1-2; maybe TRBD1 (6 bases). Trimming pared 5 bases from V and 7 bases from J, leaving 11 bases between. The CDR3 runs 12 residues. In germline, CDR1 is SNHLY, CDR2 FYNNEI.

J is TRBJ1-1 and V is TRBV6-6; possibly TRBD1 for D (6 bases). Germline CDR1 MNHNY, CDR2 SVGAGI (reference sequence). CDR3 length: 13 amino acids. Trimming left V 6 bases short and J 3 bases short, with 11 bases between. The DNA for the CDR3 is TGTGCCAGCAGCCCCGGGGGGCACACTGAAGCTTTCTTT. The encoded protein is CASSPGGHTEAFF.

This clonotype came up a few times. The J gene is TRBJ2-2, the V gene TRBV12-3 or TRBV12-4; weak D call: TRBD2 (6 bases). This CDR3 has 17 amino acids. Trimming cost V 3 bases and J 2 bases, with 16 bases left between them. The CDR3 protein is CASSLEGPRTNTGELFF. CDR3 DNA: TGTGCCAGCAGTTTGGAGGGTCCCAGGACCAACACCGGGGAGCTGTTTTTT.

This clonotype was picked up a small number of times. The chain combines TRBV7-2 with TRBJ1-4; D gene uncertain. V lost 8 bases, J lost 8 bases, and 15 bases lay in between. CDR3 size: 13 residues. CDR1 is SGHTA, CDR2 FQGNSA, per germline. The DNA of the CDR3 is TGTGCCAGCGTCGCAGCGGGCGGAGAAAAACTGTTTTTT. Translation gives CASVAAGGEKLFF. The full variable domain, its missing parts supplied by reference TRBV7-2 and TRBJ1-4, is GAGVSQSPSNKVTEKGKDVELRCDPISGHTALYWYRQSLGQGLEFLIYFQGNSAPDKSGLPSDRFSAERTGGSVSTLTIQRTQQEDSAVYLCASVAAGGEKLFFGSGTQLSVL.

J is TRBJ2-3 and V is TRBV24-1, with D unresolved. V was cut by 3 bases and J by 7 bases, with 13 bases left in between. The V gene's germline CDR1 is KGHDR and CDR2 SFDVKD. The CDR3 contains 14 residues. The CDR3 region has the DNA TGTGCCACCAGTGATCCCGGATCGGCGTATACGCAGTATTTT. It yields the protein CATSDPGSAYTQYF.

This clonotype turned up a few times. The genes are TRBV7-6 and TRBJ1-4; D is possibly TRBD1 (6 bases). Trimming stripped 5 bases from V and 2 bases from J, with 12 bases between. This CDR3 has 15 amino acids. Germline-derived CDR1 and CDR2 are SGHVS and FNYEAQ. CDR3 sequence reads: CASSPTGSTNEKLFF. The DNA of the CDR3 is TGTGCCAGCAGCCCCACAGGGAGCACTAATGAAAAACTGTTTTTT.

The sample holds one count of this clonotype. The chain recombines TRBV18 with TRBJ2-3, with TRBD2 matching 8 bases. Per germline, CDR1 KGHSH and CDR2 LQKENI. After removal of 6 bases from V and 3 bases from J, the junction contained 11 bases not matched to a gene. The CDR3 is 16 amino acids. CDR3 DNA: TGTGCCAGCTCCCCGAATCCAGCGGGGGTAACAGATACGCAGTATTTT. Translation gives CASSPNPAGVTDTQYF.

This clonotype was counted between two and nine times. The V call is TRBV12-3 or TRBV12-4, the J call TRBJ2-2; 7 bases match TRBD2. The trim removed 6 bases at V and 3 bases at J, leaving 7 bases unmatched. This CDR3 contains 15 residues. The CDR3 spells CASSPRGVDTGELFF. CDR3 nucleotide sequence: TGTGCCAGCAGCCCCCGGGGGGTGGACACCGGGGAGCTGTTTTTT.